The 7 T cell receptor beta chains presented below share a single source sample, sequenced in a study of CD8 T cells in ankylosing spondylitis. Findings and limits, study-wide: One TCR beta motif, made up of roughly eight highly homologous variants, appeared characteristic of ankylosing spondylitis blood.

TCRdb re-called the 5' RACE reads through MiXCR, storing one row per CDR3 protein. The sample includes 200,000 to 250,000 distinct CDR3 sequences, about a sixth of them seen just once. Their antigen targets remain unknown. The sequencing input was blood, either unsorted or a sorted T cell fraction (not recorded which). Every receptor here comes from a male donor with ankylosing spondylitis.

The chain is built from TRBV7-3 and TRBJ2-1; D uncertain. The germline CDR1 and CDR2 sequences are SGHTA and FQGTGA. V lost 5 bases, J lost 0 bases, and 11 bases lay in between. This CDR3 contains 15 residues. The DNA for the CDR3 is TGTGCCAGCAGCCTAGGCGCCTACTCCTACAATGAGCAGTTCTTC. Protein product: CASSLGAYSYNEQFF.

This clonotype showed up just a few times. CDR3 nucleotide sequence: TGCGCCAGCAGCTTGGGGGACAGGGAACAAGAGACCCAGTACTTC. Protein: CASSLGDREQETQYF. The chain joins TRBV5-1 to TRBJ2-5; 9 bases are a match to TRBD1. V lost 0 bases and J lost 2; bases outside the gene matches: 2. CDR1 SGHRS and CDR2 YFSETQ come from the germline V gene. This CDR3 is built from 15 residues.

V is TRBV7-9 and J is TRBJ2-5; D possibly corresponds to TRBD2 (6 bases). Germline assignment: CDR1 SEHNR and CDR2 FQNEAQ (reference sequence). V was trimmed by 5 bases and J by 0 bases, leaving 13 bases between them. The CDR3 length is 15 residues. Here the CDR3 DNA reads TGTGCCAGCAGCGCAGGGACTCTACACCAAGAGACCCAGTACTTC. Amino acid sequence: CASSAGTLHQETQYF.

CDR3 bases: TGTGCCAGCAGCTTAGGGGAGGCGAACACTGAAGCTTTCTTT. This codes for CASSLGEANTEAFF. The rearrangement links TRBV7-6 to TRBJ1-1; no reliable D call. The CDR3 is 14 residues long. V was trimmed by 1 base and J by 1 base, leaving 7 bases between them. Germline lookup yields CDR1 SGHVS and CDR2 FNYEAQ.

This clonotype was seen a few times. V is TRBV9 and J is TRBJ2-1; the match to TRBD2 covers 13 bases. The CDR3 covers 15 residues. From germline, CDR1 is SGDLS and CDR2 YYNGEE. The V segment lost 3 bases and the J segment 6 bases; nucleotides outside the gene matches: 3. The DNA for the CDR3 is TGTGCCAGCAGCGCGCGGACTAGCGGGGGCAATGAGCAGTTCTTC. Protein sequence: CASSARTSGGNEQFF.

This clonotype was found a few times. V and J are TRBV28 and TRBJ2-7; D is perhaps TRBD1 or TRBD2 (5 bases each). The germline CDR1 and CDR2 sequences are MDHEN and SYDVKM. This CDR3 is built from 16 residues. V dropped 4 bases and J dropped 8 bases, with 24 bases sitting between them. The CDR3 sequence: CASSSSFRDPGRKQYF. CDR3 DNA: TGTGCCAGCAGTTCCTCCTTCCGGGACCCCGGTCGGAAGCAGTACTTC. The full variable domain, with the rest looked up from reference TRBV28 and TRBJ2-7, is DVKVTQSSRYLVKRTGEKVFLECVQDMDHENMFWYRQDPGLGLRLIYFSYDVKMKEKGDIPEGYSVSREKKERFSLILESASTNQTSMYLCASSSSFRDPGRKQYFGPGTRLTVT.

Here the CDR3 DNA reads TGTGCCAGCTCGCACGGGACAGCCCTTAATGAAAAACTGTTTTTT. Amino acids: CASSHGTALNEKLFF. The chain recombines TRBV18 with TRBJ1-4; 7 bases map to TRBD1. With 6 bases clipped from V and 4 bases from J, the junction kept 8 bases outside the gene matches. From germline, CDR1 is KGHSH and CDR2 LQKENI. This CDR3 has 15 amino acids.